This T cell receptor (beta chain) was observed in a study of OX40 agonist ivuxolimab in advanced cancers. Study-level background: Cancers in dose escalation were hepatocellular, melanoma, renal cell and head and neck.

Trimming cost V 4 bases and J 4 bases, with 13 bases left between them. The CDR3 consists of 14 residues. The V gene's germline CDR1 is MGHDK and CDR2 SYGVNS. TCRdb keeps only in-frame clones here, not all; method: immunoSEQ multiplex PCR. This sample has approximately 92,000 clones, with 94% found just once. A note on this clone: What it binds is not known.

Study observations and caveats: The authors did not determine the antigen specificity of the expanded peripheral T cells.

The source material was CD4+ or CD8+ T cells sorted from blood, sampled in a trial of the OX40 agonist ivuxolimab. This receptor was obtained from an adult with an advanced solid tumor such as melanoma, head and neck, liver or kidney cancer. The V and J genes are TRBV25-1 and TRBJ1-2; D is perhaps TRBD1 (6 bases). In nucleotides, the CDR3 is TGTGCCAGCAGTGGACACGGACAGACCTATGGCTACACCTTC. Its protein product is CASSGHGQTYGYTF.